The 32 T cell receptor beta chains given below trace back to one sample, sequenced in a study of cytomegalovirus exposure and HLA in healthy donors. PCR primers comprised 60 Vbeta and 13 Jbeta primers. Assay used: immunoSEQ multiplex PCR; TCRdb lists only in-frame clones, some missing. Of about 140,000 clones detected, 61% appear once; the ten largest clones hold around 1.9%. The material sequenced was PBMCs. These receptors all come from a male donor in good health and CMV-seronegative.

J is TRBJ1-6 and V is TRBV28; D possibly corresponds to TRBD1 (5 bases). The CDR3 totals 15 residues. Germline lookup yields CDR1 MDHEN and CDR2 SYDVKM. The V end lost 6 bases, the J end lost 4 bases, and 13 bases lay between the germline ends. The CDR3 region has the DNA TGTGCCAGCAGGGTGTCGGGGGGTTATAATTCACCCCTCCACTTT. Protein product: CASRVSGGYNSPLHF.

J is TRBJ1-2 and V is TRBV5-1; 8 nucleotides align to TRBD1. In germline, CDR1 is SGHRS, CDR2 YFSETQ. The CDR3 length is 15 residues. J was trimmed by 4 bases and V by 0 bases; bases with no gene match: 5. The CDR3 spells CASSLGDRQAYGYTF. CDR3 DNA sequence: TGCGCCAGCAGCTTGGGGGACAGGCAAGCCTATGGCTACACCTTC.

This rearrangement joins TRBV5-6 to TRBJ1-1; 8 bases are shared with TRBD1. Losses at the gene ends were 3 bases for V and 0 bases for J; bases not matched to a gene: 10. The CDR3 loop spans 17 amino acids. Germline CDR1 is SGHDT and CDR2 is YYEEEE. The chain's CDR3 is CASSSTDRETLNTEAFF. The CDR3 coding sequence is TGTGCCAGCAGCTCGACGGACAGGGAGACTCTGAACACTGAAGCTTTCTTT.

Here the CDR3 DNA reads TGTGCCAGCTCCGGGAGCCAAGGGGACCAGTACTTC. Amino acid sequence: CASSGSQGDQYF. This chain links TRBV18 with TRBJ2-5, with D possibly matching TRBD2 (6 bases). There are 12 residues in the CDR3. Trimming stripped 6 bases from V and 10 bases from J, with 15 bases between. CDR1 is KGHSH, CDR2 LQKENI, per germline.

Comments on this clone: One junction end does not reproduce the germline sequence, and a read error may be involved. The CDR3 is CAWSVRETSGDPF. The DNA for the CDR3 is TGTGCCTGGAGTGTACGAGAGACTAGCGGGGATCCCTTC. The rearrangement joins TRBV30 to TRBJ2-7, with TRBD2 matching over 11 bases. From germline, CDR1 is GTSNPN and CDR2 SVGIG (reference sequence). The CDR3 is 13 residues long.

This chain joins TRBV4-2 and TRBJ2-3, with 9 bases aligning to TRBD2. Trimming cost V 1 base and J 3 bases; bases outside gene matches: 8. This CDR3 region has 17 residues. CDR1 and CDR2 (germline): LGHNA, YNFKEQ. CDR3 loop: CASSQGLAGSGTDTQYF. The CDR3 DNA is TGTGCCAGCAGCCAAGGCCTAGCGGGGTCTGGAACAGATACGCAGTATTTT.

There are a few counts of this clone. This chain connects TRBV18 to TRBJ2-7; 7 bases are shared with TRBD1. Germline CDR1 KGHSH, CDR2 LQKENI. CDR3 length equals 15 residues. V trimming: 2 bases; J trimming: 6 bases; junction bases outside the gene matches: 10. The CDR3 region has the DNA TGTGCCAGCTCACCAGGAAGGGGGCCCCGCCGCGAGCAGTACTTC. Encoded protein: CASSPGRGPRREQYF. Full variable domain (rest looked up from reference TRBV18 and TRBJ2-7): NAGVMQNPRHLVRRRGQEARLRCSPMKGHSHVYWYRQLPEEGLKFMVYLQKENIIDESGMPKERFSAEFPKEGPSILRIQQVVRGDSAAYFCASSPGRGPRREQYFGPGTRLTVT.

The chain links TRBV19 to TRBJ1-2; no clear D. This CDR3 has 11 residues. Between the trimmed V and J ends, which lost 8 bases and 2 bases, there was a span of 6 bases. The germline V gene encodes CDR1 LNHDA and CDR2 SQIVND (reference sequence). CDR3 coding DNA: TGTGCCAGTGCGGTGAACTATGGCTACACCTTC. It is translated as CASAVNYGYTF.

The V call is TRBV6-5, the J call TRBJ1-6; a weak D match, TRBD1 (6 bases). Trimming took 5 bases from V and 7 from J, leaving 12 bases between them. The CDR3 runs 14 residues. Germline CDR1 is MNHEY and CDR2 is SVGAGI. This chain's CDR3 is CASSRTVRNSPLHF. The CDR3 DNA sequence: TGTGCCAGCAGTAGGACAGTGAGAAATTCACCCCTCCACTTT.

This clone was observed a few times. The chain couples TRBV5-4 to TRBJ1-6; weak D call: TRBD1 (5 bases). Germline CDR1 SGHNT, CDR2 YYREEE (reference sequence). There are 15 residues in the CDR3. The V gene lost 2 bases and the J gene lost 10 bases, with 16 bases spanning the gap. The CDR3 region has the DNA TGTGCCAGCAGCTTTATCGGGGGAGGGGAATCACCCCTCCACTTT. It codes for CASSFIGGGESPLHF.

V and J are TRBV5-8 and TRBJ2-7, with 9 bases identical to TRBD1. Losses at the gene ends were 3 bases for V and 4 bases for J; bases not matched to a gene: 8. The CDR3 has 15 amino acids. Germline-derived CDR1 and CDR2 are SGHTS and YDEGEE. Here the CDR3 DNA reads TGTGCCAGCAGCTCAGCCCGGACAGGGGTATACGAGCAGTACTTC. Protein product: CASSSARTGVYEQYF.

This clone has just a few counts. This CDR3 is CASSQQGLSYEQYF. DNA of the CDR3: TGTGCCAGCAGCCAACAGGGTCTCTCCTACGAGCAGTACTTC. V is TRBV9 and J is TRBJ2-7, with D possibly being TRBD1 (6 bases). The V gene lost 4 bases and the J gene lost 0 bases, with 11 bases spanning the gap. The CDR3 has 14 amino acids. Germline assignment: CDR1 SGDLS and CDR2 YYNGEE.

This clone has more than one count but fewer than ten. The chain is built from TRBV11-2 and TRBJ1-3; 8 bases line up with TRBD1. Germline CDR1 and CDR2: SGHAT and FQNNGV. This CDR3 contains 17 residues. V shed 3 bases, J shed 0 bases, and the junction held 7 bases outside the gene matches. CDR3 nucleotides: TGTGCCAGCAGCTTTATCGGGACAGGCCCCTCTGGAAACACCATATATTTT. Protein product: CASSFIGTGPSGNTIYF.

This clone has only one observation. The CDR3 is CASSIRRGDRVIHEQFF. CDR3 nucleotides: TGTGCCAGTAGTATCCGTCGAGGGGACAGAGTAATCCATGAGCAGTTCTTC. V is TRBV19 and J is TRBJ2-1; 7 positions match TRBD1. Trimming cost V 3 bases and J 8 bases; bases outside gene matches: 16. Per germline, CDR1 LNHDA and CDR2 SQIVND (reference sequence). This CDR3 comprises 17 residues.

This chain joins TRBV5-6 and TRBJ1-5, with D possibly TRBD1 on 6 matching bases. Germline V gene lookup returns CDR1 SGHDT and CDR2 YYEEEE. Trimming took 4 bases from V and 6 from J, leaving 14 bases between them. The CDR3 loop spans 14 amino acids. DNA of the CDR3: TGTGCCAGCAGCCTGGGGGGGGGCGGTCAGCCCCAGCATTTT. Translation gives CASSLGGGGQPQHF. Drawing the rest from reference TRBV5-6 and TRBJ1-5, the complete variable domain is DAGVTQSPTHLIKTRGQQVTLRCSPKSGHDTVSWYQQALGQGPQFIFQYYEEEERQRGNFPDRFSGHQFPNYSSELNVNALLLGDSALYLCASSLGGGGQPQHFGDGTRLSIL.

The chain carries TRBV28 and TRBJ1-1; D remains unclear. CDR1 is MDHEN, CDR2 SYDVKM, per germline. Trimming stripped 1 base from V and 0 bases from J, with 9 bases between. The CDR3 covers 15 residues. In nucleotides, the CDR3 is TGTGCCAGCAGTTTATTACAGTCTATGAACACTGAAGCTTTCTTT. The encoded protein is CASSLLQSMNTEAFF.

Points on this clone: In the same sample, other DNA sequences code for this CDR3. This chain uses TRBV13 with TRBJ2-3, with TRBD1 identical over 10 bases. The trim removed 4 bases at V and 1 base at J, leaving 2 bases unmatched. Germline V lookup: CDR1 PRHDT, CDR2 FYEKMQ (reference sequence). The CDR3 contains 15 residues. CDR3 loop: CASSSDRGRTDTQYF. Here the CDR3 DNA reads TGTGCCAGCAGCTCAGACAGGGGGCGCACAGATACGCAGTATTTT.

This chain connects TRBV7-2 to TRBJ1-5, with D maybe TRBD1 (5 bases). V was trimmed by 7 bases and J by 7 bases, leaving 17 bases between them. The CDR3 has 14 residues. From germline, CDR1 is SGHTA and CDR2 FQGNSA. CDR3 nucleotides: TGTGCCAGCACCCTTAACTACCAGGGACAGCCCCAGCATTTT. As protein: CASTLNYQGQPQHF.

The J gene is TRBJ1-4, the V gene TRBV4-3; D perhaps matches TRBD1 (5 bases). Germline assignment: CDR1 LGHNA and CDR2 YSLEER. The CDR3 totals 14 residues. Trimming removed 1 base at V and 8 bases at J, with 11 bases between. CDR3: CASSQGGRAEKLFF. The DNA for the CDR3 is TGCGCCAGCAGCCAAGGGGGCAGAGCCGAAAAACTGTTTTTT.

The chain has TRBV5-6 and TRBJ2-2, with 10 bases identical to TRBD2. This CDR3 spans 17 amino acids. Germline lookup yields CDR1 SGHDT and CDR2 YYEEEE. The J segment lost 4 bases and the V segment lost 5 bases, leaving 11 bases of the junction unmatched. CDR3 amino acids: CASRSGFSGGLTGELFF. Here the CDR3 DNA reads TGTGCCAGCAGGTCGGGCTTTAGCGGGGGGCTCACCGGGGAGCTGTTTTTT. Drawing the rest from reference TRBV5-6 and TRBJ2-2, the complete variable domain is DAGVTQSPTHLIKTRGQQVTLRCSPKSGHDTVSWYQQALGQGPQFIFQYYEEEERQRGNFPDRFSGHQFPNYSSELNVNALLLGDSALYLCASRSGFSGGLTGELFFGEGSRLTVL.

This clone was observed a few times. The rearrangement joins TRBV15 to TRBJ1-2; tentatively, D is TRBD1 (5 bases). The CDR3 is 11 amino acids. The germline CDR1 and CDR2 sequences are LNHNV and YYDKDF (reference sequence). V lost 4 bases and J lost 11, with 11 bases in between. CDR3 DNA: TGTGCCACCAGCAACGGGGGTGGATACACCTTC. Its protein product is CATSNGGGYTF.

This clone was seen a handful of times. The genes are TRBV7-2 and TRBJ2-3, with 7 bases identical to TRBD2. Trimming took 2 bases from V and 6 from J; bases not matched to a gene: 20. This CDR3 region has 19 residues. CDR1 and CDR2 (germline): SGHTA, FQGNSA. The CDR3 spells CASSLLPRGLVVYPDTQYF. In nucleotides, the CDR3 is TGTGCCAGCAGCTTACTACCAAGAGGACTAGTAGTTTACCCCGATACGCAGTATTTT.

This clone has just a few counts. V gene TRBV6-1 combines with J gene TRBJ1-6, with D unresolved. This CDR3 is 12 amino acids long. Per germline, CDR1 MNHNS and CDR2 SASEGT. V lost 3 bases and J 9 bases, leaving 6 bases between the germline ends. The DNA for the CDR3 is TGTGCCAGCAGTGATCTAGCTTCACCCCTCCACTTT. Translating gives CASSDLASPLHF.

The V gene is TRBV5-8, the J gene TRBJ1-3; D is unresolved. The V end was cut by 0 bases, the J end by 4 bases, with 11 bases between. The CDR3 runs to 15 residues. The germline gives CDR1 SGHTS, CDR2 YDEGEE. This chain's CDR3 is CASSLVMPGGNTIYF. CDR3 coding DNA: TGTGCCAGCAGCTTGGTCATGCCGGGGGGAAACACCATATATTTT.

The chain joins TRBV4-3 to TRBJ1-2; D is unresolved. V was cut by 0 bases and J by 4 bases, with 18 bases left in between. The CDR3 length is 17 residues. CDR1 and CDR2 from the germline V gene are LGHNA and YSLEER. Here the CDR3 DNA reads TGCGCCAGCAGCCAAGATCTGTGGTTGTCAAGGAGCTATGGCTACACCTTC. Protein product: CASSQDLWLSRSYGYTF.

The chain is built from TRBV28 and TRBJ1-3, with TRBD1 matching over 7 bases. V shed 5 bases, J shed 0 bases, and the junction held 7 bases outside the gene matches. Germline assignment: CDR1 MDHEN and CDR2 SYDVKM. This CDR3 is 16 amino acids long. Here the CDR3 reads CASSPPGQSSGNTIYF. The CDR3 DNA sequence: TGTGCCAGCAGTCCTCCGGGACAGAGCTCTGGAAACACCATATATTTT.

The V gene is TRBV7-3, the J gene TRBJ1-1, with TRBD1 matching 9 bases. Germline V lookup: CDR1 SGHTA, CDR2 FQGTGA. CDR3 size: 13 residues. Germline trimming cut 2 bases from V and 5 bases from J; bases unmatched to any gene: 0. The CDR3, as DNA: TGTGCCAGCAGCTTAGGACAGGGGACTGAAGCTTTCTTT. Amino acids: CASSLGQGTEAFF.

This clone was observed a few times. A read error may account for a junction end that differs from germline. The J gene is TRBJ1-2, the V gene TRBV6-5; TRBD1 agrees at 7 bases. The CDR3 length is 15 residues. Germline assignment: CDR1 MNHEY and CDR2 SVGAGI. Here the CDR3 reads CASSPTGTVRHGYPF. The CDR3 DNA reads as TGTGCCAGCAGTCCAACCGGGACAGTACGCCATGGCTACCCCTTC.

The V call is TRBV10-2, the J call TRBJ2-3; tentative D call: TRBD2 (6 bases). The CDR3 contains 13 residues. Germline CDR1 is WSHSY and CDR2 is SAAADI. Deletions cut 6 bases from V and 3 bases from J, with 10 bases between. This CDR3 is CASSERGTDTQYF. Here the CDR3 DNA reads TGCGCCAGCAGCGAACGGGGGACAGATACGCAGTATTTT.

The genes are TRBV7-9 and TRBJ1-6; no definite D call. CDR3 size: 15 residues. Germline-derived CDR1 and CDR2 are SEHNR and FQNEAQ (reference sequence). The ends were cut back, 1 base at V and 10 bases at J, with 14 bases in the middle. This CDR3 reads CASSLVSGFESPLHF. As DNA, the CDR3 is TGTGCCAGCAGCTTAGTGTCCGGGTTTGAGTCACCCCTCCACTTT.

Notes on this clone: Its ends do not fully match the called genes, so a read error is possible. The chain couples TRBV30 to TRBJ1-2; possibly TRBD1 for D (5 bases). Germline-derived CDR1 and CDR2 are GTSNPN and SVGIG (reference sequence). The CDR3 totals 8 residues. The DNA of the CDR3 is TGTGCCTGGAGCTCAGGGAACTTC. Translating it yields CAWSSGNF.

The rearrangement joins TRBV6-6 to TRBJ1-2, with no clear D. This CDR3 comprises 11 residues. V was clipped by 3 bases and J by 5 bases, with 4 bases between them. Germline V gene sequence: CDR1 MNHNY, CDR2 SVGAGI (reference sequence). As DNA, the CDR3 is TGTGCCAGCAGTTATCAGTATGGCTACACCTTC. Protein product: CASSYQYGYTF.